The clone carrying this TCR beta chain was picked up many times. Regarding time point: newly diagnosed GD, antithyroid drugs for less than 3 months. RNA isolated from PBMCs was used to make the TCR library. From an endocrinology department in Xi'an, China, came the patients. Building of the TCR beta libraries involved iRepertoire HTBI primers and Arm-PCR of CDR3 regions. TCRdb redid the calling of the multiplex PCR reads with MiXCR, one entry per CDR3 protein. Among 550,000 to 650,000 distinct CDR3 sequences, approximately 16% were seen once, and the ten largest hold 12%. This sample is part of a study of regulatory T cells in long-lasting Graves disease. The CDR3 runs to 15 residues. Trimming removed 0 bases from V and 2 bases from J, with 9 bases in between. Germline V gives CDR1 LGHDT, CDR2 YNNKEL (reference sequence). The same data also contributed to another study, on T cells in Graves' hyperthyroidism and ophthalmopathy.

The specimen comprised peripheral blood mononuclear cells (PBMCs), sampled at new diagnosis, from a patient treated with antithyroid drugs. This TCR was recovered from a man between 18 and 29 years old with Graves disease. The V call is TRBV3-1, the J call TRBJ2-3; D remains unclear. CDR3 bases: TGTGCCAGCAGCCAAGACCCGGTACCCACAGATACGCAGTATTTT. Translation: CASSQDPVPTDTQYF.